A selection of T cell receptor beta chains follows, all from one sample in a study of OX40 agonist ivuxolimab in advanced cancers. The table came from immunoSEQ multiplex PCR; TCRdb's copy has only in-frame clones and leaves some out. The sample carries 55,000 to 70,000 clones, 86% recorded once. This specimen consisted of CD4+ or CD8+ T cells sorted from blood, obtained in a trial of the OX40 agonist ivuxolimab. The receptors shown here come from an adult with an advanced solid tumor such as melanoma, head and neck, liver or kidney cancer. Both conserved end residues are part of each CDR3. D genes are given only for firm matches. Expanded clones are given a class, and other clones once, few, many or no size at all.

v_call,j_call,clone_size,d_call,cdr3_nt,cdr3_aa
TRBV6-5,TRBJ2-2,.,TRBD1,TGTGCCAGCAGTTACTCCTTCAGGGGGAACGCCGGGGAGCTGTTTTTT,CASSYSFRGNAGELFF
TRBV9,TRBJ2-6,.,TRBD1,TGTGCCAGCAGCGCCCAGGGACAGCGCTCTGGGGCCAACGTCCTGACTTTC,CASSAQGQRSGANVLTF
TRBV11-1,TRBJ2-3,.,.,TGTGCCAGCAGCCCCTTGCCAAGAGGGGTTGGACCAGATACGCAGTATTTT,CASSPLPRGVGPDTQYF
TRBV7-8,TRBJ2-2,.,TRBD1,TGTGCCAGCAGCCTATGGACAGGGAGGACCACCGGGGAGCTGTTTTTT,CASSLWTGRTTGELFF
TRBV23-1,TRBJ2-1,.,.,TGCGCCAGCAGTCAAAGAGGATTTGAGCAGGGGCTCCCTAATGAGCAGTTCTTC,CASSQRGFEQGLPNEQFF
TRBV19,TRBJ1-6,.,.,TGTGCCAGTAGATCGCAATCCGGGCAGGGTAATTCACCCCTCCACTTT,CASRSQSGQGNSPLHF
TRBV28,TRBJ1-4,.,TRBD1,TGTGCCAGCAGCCGCGCGGGACAGGGGAATGAAAAACTGTTTTTT,CASSRAGQGNEKLFF
TRBV23-1,TRBJ1-6,.,.,TGCGCCAGCAGTCAATCGGGTCAGAGGGTTTATAATTCACCCCTCCACTTT,CASSQSGQRVYNSPLHF
TRBV7-9,TRBJ1-3,once,.,TGTGCCAGCAGCCCCTCCCCAGACTCTGGAAACACCATATATTTT,CASSPSPDSGNTIYF
TRBV5-1,TRBJ2-3,.,.,TGCGCCAGCAGCTCACAGCTCTCGGGGGAGCTGGGGGATACGCAGTATTTT,CASSSQLSGELGDTQYF
TRBV6-5,TRBJ2-2,.,.,TGTGCCAGCAGTTACTCTACAGGAGGTTCTGGTTGGGAGCTGTTTTTT,CASSYSTGGSGWELFF
TRBV7-2,TRBJ2-5,.,.,TGTGCCAGCAGCTTAGGCGTTATCAGGGAGACCCAGTACTTC,CASSLGVIRETQYF
TRBV27,TRBJ2-4,.,TRBD1,TGTGCCAGCAGCGGCGTAGGGCTCGGACAGGCCAAAAAGGGCATTCAGTACTTC,CASSGVGLGQAKKGIQYF
TRBV5-4,TRBJ2-7,.,TRBD1,TGTGCCAGCAGCTTGGGATCCGGGACAGAAGCCTACGAGCAGTACTTC,CASSLGSGTEAYEQYF
TRBV6-1,TRBJ1-4,few,TRBD1,TGTGCCAGCAGTGAAGTTGGCAGGGGGCAACTGTTTTTT,CASSEVGRGQLFF
TRBV15,TRBJ1-1,few,.,TGTGCCACCAGCAGAGATCGTTGGCCTGAAGCTTTCTTT,CATSRDRWPEAFF
TRBV18,TRBJ1-3,.,.,TGTGCCAGCTCACCAACGGGTGGTTACTCTGGAAACACCATATATTTT,CASSPTGGYSGNTIYF
TRBV11-2,TRBJ2-7,.,TRBD1,TGTGCCAGCAGCCGCTACGGGACAGGGGCCTACGAGCAGTACTTC,CASSRYGTGAYEQYF
TRBV18,TRBJ2-6,.,TRBD1,TGTGCCAGCTCACAACAGGGGTTGGCTGGGGCCAACGTCCTGACTTTC,CASSQQGLAGANVLTF
TRBV19,TRBJ1-3,.,.,TGTGCCAGTCGAGGGAGTGGAAACACCATATATTTT,CASRGSGNTIYF
TRBV27,TRBJ2-3,.,.,TGTGCCAGCAGTTTATACGGGGTTAGCACAGATACGCAGTATTTT,CASSLYGVSTDTQYF
TRBV28,TRBJ1-5,.,.,TGTGCCAGCACCCCAGGGACCAGCCGGAAGCCCCAGCATTTT,CASTPGTSRKPQHF
TRBV29-1,TRBJ2-7,.,TRBD1,TGCAGCGTGGAGGGGGGTTCTGGACAGGGTTACGAGCAGTACTTC,CSVEGGSGQGYEQYF
TRBV28,TRBJ1-2,.,.,TGTGCCAGCACCGACCTCGATGGACGGAACTATGGCTACACCTTC,CASTDLDGRNYGYTF
TRBV5-6,TRBJ2-1,.,.,TGTGCCAGCAGCCCAATGGCAAACTACAATGAGCAGTTCTTC,CASSPMANYNEQFF
TRBV7-6,TRBJ1-6,.,TRBD1,TGTGCCAGCACCCCAGCTTCCGGGACAGGAAGGGGTAATTCACCCCTCCACTTT,CASTPASGTGRGNSPLHF
TRBV11-3,TRBJ1-2,.,.,TGTGCCAGCAGCCCGCAGGGCCCTAACTATGGCTACACCTTC,CASSPQGPNYGYTF
TRBV7-6,TRBJ2-5,.,TRBD1,TGTGCCAGCCTCCGGGACAGAGGGGCTGAGACCCAGTACTTC,CASLRDRGAETQYF
TRBV11-3,TRBJ2-7,.,.,TGTGCCAGCAGCTTAGCCGGGGCCCCCAGCTCCTACGAGCAGTACTTC,CASSLAGAPSSYEQYF
TRBV6-5,TRBJ2-5,.,.,TGTGCCAGCAGTTACCTTCGGGGGGAGACCCAGTACTTC,CASSYLRGETQYF
TRBV7-8,TRBJ2-7,.,TRBD2,TGTGCCAGCAGCTTAGATTCCGGGGGGGCCTCCTACGAGCAGTACTTC,CASSLDSGGASYEQYF
TRBV5-4,TRBJ1-2,few,.,TGTGCCAGCAGCTTGACAGGGACGAGAGGCTACACCTTC,CASSLTGTRGYTF
TRBV10-3,TRBJ1-2,few,.,TGTGCCATCAATGCAGCACCTAACTATGGCTACACCTTC,CAINAAPNYGYTF
TRBV5-1,TRBJ2-3,.,TRBD2,TGCGCCAGCAGCGCTAGCGGTTCCAGGGATACGCAGTATTTT,CASSASGSRDTQYF
TRBV6-1,TRBJ2-7,.,.,TGTGCCAGCAGTGAAGGTGGGTGGGAAGAGCAGTACTTC,CASSEGGWEEQYF
TRBV5-1,TRBJ2-7,.,.,TGCGCCAGCAGCGACCAGGGAATGAGTGACGAGCAGTACTTC,CASSDQGMSDEQYF
TRBV18,TRBJ2-1,.,.,TGTGCCAGCTCACCGTTGAGCTCCTACAATGAGCAGTTCTTC,CASSPLSSYNEQFF
TRBV11-2,TRBJ2-3,.,TRBD2,TGTGCCAGCAGCCCGCCGGCTAGCGGGTTTTCGCAGTATTTT,CASSPPASGFSQYF
TRBV5-1,TRBJ2-7,.,TRBD1,TGCGCCAGCAGCTTGGTGACGGGACAGGGTTACGAGCAGTACTTC,CASSLVTGQGYEQYF
TRBV29-1,TRBJ1-2,.,TRBD1,TGCAGCGTCCAGGGGGCGGGTGACTATGGCTACACCTTC,CSVQGAGDYGYTF
TRBV15,TRBJ2-7,.,TRBD2,TGTGCCACCAGCCACAAGACTAGCGGGGCCCTCTACGAGCAGTACTTC,CATSHKTSGALYEQYF
TRBV5-1,TRBJ1-2,.,.,TGCGCCAGCAGCTTGGCCTCTACAGCAAGTAACTATGGCTACACCTTC,CASSLASTASNYGYTF
TRBV5-1,TRBJ1-4,.,.,TGCGCCAGCAGCTTGGCCCCGGGGGCTAATGAAAAACTGTTTTTT,CASSLAPGANEKLFF
TRBV2,TRBJ2-7,.,.,TGTGCCAGCAGGCGTGAGAATGAAGCCTACGAGCAGTACTTC,CASRRENEAYEQYF
TRBV7-8,TRBJ2-7,.,TRBD2,TGTGCCAGCAGCTTAGCCCCCTCGTTAGCGGGGAGCTCCTACGAGCAGTACTTC,CASSLAPSLAGSSYEQYF